Sequencing of this T cell receptor beta chain was carried out in a study of blood T cell repertoires in COVID-19. Study as a whole: T cells, B-cell-depleted T cells, or PBMCs provided the cDNA or gDNA that served as material.

Study processing details: By means of reference gene primer amplification, nucleated cell counts were estimated. TCRdb keeps only in-frame clones here, not all; method: immunoSEQ multiplex PCR. That table is the source of V, J and clone size, and D and trimming were worked out from the DNA. Here the sample spans some 240,000 clones, 90% being singletons. This clone was seen once. Trimming cost V 1 base and J 6 bases, with 8 bases left between them. CDR1 and CDR2 from the germline V gene are SGDLS and YYNGEE. The CDR3 extends over 13 amino acids. Sequencing was carried out using peripheral blood. This clonotype was sampled from a woman aged 55-69 years with COVID-19, enrolled during active disease. The chain recombines TRBV9 with TRBJ1-5; D possibly corresponds to TRBD1 (5 bases). The CDR3: CASSVQGGQPQHF. The CDR3 DNA sequence: TGTGCCAGCAGCGTACAGGGCGGTCAGCCCCAGCATTTT.